These 23 T cell receptor beta chains were sequenced from one sample in a study of spatial heterogeneity in lung cancer. MiXCR was run by TCRdb on the 5' RACE reads, yielding one entry per CDR3 protein. This table holds 82,000 or so distinct CDR3 sequences, roughly 12% found once. As to time point: sample taken at primary tumor resection. Whole RNA was taken from tumor, nontumor lung or frozen PBMC; it was then sequenced unsorted. Sequencing was performed on PBMCs, taken at surgery. The receptor source for this set is a male donor with early-stage non-small cell lung cancer.

Only a few counts were recorded for this clonotype. The chain carries TRBV7-3 and TRBJ2-1; D gene uncertain. The ends were cut back, 5 bases at V and 3 bases at J, with 14 bases in the middle. CDR3 length: 15 amino acids. From germline, CDR1 is SGHTA and CDR2 FQGTGA. The CDR3 protein is CASSPEFTLYNEQFF. Written as DNA, the CDR3 is TGTGCCAGCAGCCCGGAGTTTACGCTCTACAATGAGCAGTTCTTC. The full variable domain, rest sourced from reference TRBV7-3 and TRBJ2-1, is GAGVSQTPSNKVTEKGKYVELRCDPISGHTALYWYRQSLGQGPEFLIYFQGTGAADDSGLPNDRFFAVRPEGSVSTLKIQRTERGDSAVYLCASSPEFTLYNEQFFGPGTRLTVL.

Many counts were recorded for this clonotype. The V and J genes are TRBV3-1 and TRBJ2-1; D uncertain. V lost 3 bases to trimming and J lost 5 bases, with 5 bases between them. This CDR3 has 12 residues. Germline CDR1 and CDR2: LGHDT and YNNKEL (reference sequence). The CDR3 sequence: CASSHRNNEQFF. In DNA, the CDR3 is TGTGCCAGCAGCCACAGAAACAATGAGCAGTTCTTC.

Worth noting for this clonotype: This may be a read error, as it is one base from a much larger clone. The rearrangement joins TRBV29-1 to TRBJ1-1; the D is unclear. CDR1 and CDR2 from the germline V gene are SQVTM and ANQGSEA. The CDR3 loop spans 11 amino acids. This chain's CDR3 is CSVVTNTVAFF. For the CDR3, the DNA is TGCAGCGTTGTAACGAACACTGTAGCTTTCTTT.

The chain employs TRBV2 and TRBJ2-1; D tentatively fits TRBD1 or TRBD2 (7 bases each). Germline CDR1 reads SNHLY; CDR2 reads FYNNEI. CDR3 length: 13 amino acids. Trimming left V 7 bases short and J 7 bases short, with 14 bases between. This CDR3 is CASTGGARNEQFF. Written as DNA, the CDR3 is TGTGCCAGCACAGGGGGGGCCCGGAATGAGCAGTTCTTC.

This clonotype was seen ten or more times. The gene calls are TRBV24-1 and TRBJ1-2; D is perhaps TRBD1 (5 bases). CDR3 length: 14 residues. Trimming took 7 bases from V and 1 from J, leaving 12 bases between them. The germline CDR1 and CDR2 sequences are KGHDR and SFDVKD. This CDR3 is CATSPGTLNYGYTF. The CDR3 DNA is TGTGCCACCAGCCCCGGGACTCTTAACTATGGCTACACCTTC.

In this sample, this clonotype turned up a few times. The V call is TRBV19, the J call TRBJ2-1; TRBD2 aligns across 7 bases. Germline V gives CDR1 LNHDA, CDR2 SQIVND (reference sequence). The CDR3 contains 14 residues. The V segment lost 0 bases and the J segment 7 bases; nucleotides outside the gene matches: 3. The CDR3 protein is CASSIEGGGNEQFF. CDR3 DNA sequence: TGTGCCAGTAGTATAGAGGGCGGGGGTAATGAGCAGTTCTTC.

Ten or more counts support this clonotype. The chain recombines TRBV6-2 or TRBV6-3 with TRBJ1-5; possible D gene TRBD1, 6 bases. The germline gives CDR1 MNHEY, CDR2 SVGEGT. V lost 5 bases to trimming and J lost 5 bases, with 19 bases between them. The CDR3 length is 16 residues. CDR3 region: CASSLRARQDYQPQHF. The CDR3 coding sequence is TGTGCCAGCAGTCTCCGGGCCCGACAGGACTATCAGCCCCAGCATTTT.

The gene calls are TRBV20-1 and TRBJ1-1; 9 bases align to TRBD1. CDR1 and CDR2 from the germline V gene are DFQATT and SNEGSKA (reference sequence). The CDR3 spans 13 residues. Trimming took 4 bases from V and 10 from J; bases not matched to a gene: 10. The CDR3 DNA reads TGCAGTGCTACGGACAGGGGAATCTTCGGAGCTTTCTTT. Protein sequence: CSATDRGIFGAFF.

This clonotype has just a few counts. The chain carries TRBV29-1 and TRBJ2-1; D gene uncertain. This CDR3 region has 13 residues. Trimming removed 3 bases at V and 7 bases at J, with 13 bases between. The germline CDR1 and CDR2 sequences are SQVTM and ANQGSEA. The CDR3 DNA follows: TGCAGCGTTGACATAGCACGCGGAAATGAGCAGTTCTTC. Amino acid sequence: CSVDIARGNEQFF.

In this sample, this clonotype turned up a few times. The genes are TRBV29-1 and TRBJ1-2, with D hard to call. This CDR3 comprises 12 residues. The germline V and J ends were trimmed by 5 bases and 1 base, with 8 bases remaining between them. Germline CDR1 and CDR2: SQVTM and ANQGSEA. In nucleotides, the CDR3 is TGCAGCGTTTGGACCTTTAACTATGGCTACACCTTC. Its translation: CSVWTFNYGYTF. The entire variable domain, with the rest obtained from reference TRBV29-1 and TRBJ1-2, is as follows: SAVISQKPSRDICQRGTSLTIQCQVDSQVTMMFWYRQQPGQSLTLIATANQGSEATYESGFVIDKFPISRPNLTFSTLTVSNMSPEDSSIYLCSVWTFNYGYTFGSGTRLTVV.

This clonotype came up a few times. The rearrangement joins TRBV28 to TRBJ2-7; tentatively, D is TRBD1 or TRBD2 (5 bases each). The germline gives CDR1 MDHEN, CDR2 SYDVKM. This CDR3 has 13 amino acids. Trimming cost V 5 bases and J 4 bases, with 12 bases left between them. In nucleotides, the CDR3 is TGTGCCAGCAGTCCCGGGACCCTTTACGAGCAGTACTTC. This translates into CASSPGTLYEQYF.

The chain joins TRBV27 to TRBJ2-7; D gene ambiguous. CDR3 length: 12 amino acids. V was shortened by 3 bases and J by 7 bases, with 10 bases between the two germline ends. CDR1 is MNHEY and CDR2 is SMNVEV in the germline V gene (reference sequence). The CDR3 nucleotides are TGTGCCAGCAGTTTCGACGGCTTGGAGCAGTACTTC. It encodes CASSFDGLEQYF.

This clonotype was seen a handful of times. V usage is TRBV30 and J usage is TRBJ1-1; D is undetermined. The CDR3 is made up of 13 amino acids. V gave up 3 bases and J gave up 2 bases, with 10 bases separating them. Germline-derived CDR1 and CDR2 are GTSNPN and SVGIG (reference sequence). The CDR3 here is CAWSRRANTEAFF. The DNA of the CDR3 is TGTGCCTGGAGCCGCCGGGCCAACACTGAAGCTTTCTTT.

The V and J genes are TRBV6-1 and TRBJ2-1; no clear D gene. The CDR3 length is 8 residues. Germline CDR1 and CDR2: MNHNS and SASEGT. V lost 7 bases and J 8 bases, leaving 0 bases between the germline ends. CDR3 coding DNA: TGTGCCAGCAATGAGCAGTTCTTC. Its translation is CASNEQFF.

This clonotype was seen a few times. This chain uses TRBV10-3 with TRBJ2-3; D perhaps matches TRBD2 (6 bases). This CDR3 spans 16 amino acids. Per the germline V gene, CDR1 is ENHRY and CDR2 is SYGVKD. V lost 3 bases and J 3 bases, leaving 16 bases between the germline ends. Here the CDR3 DNA reads TGTGCCATCAGTGATCCCGGGAGAGGTCGTACAGATACGCAGTATTTT. Protein: CAISDPGRGRTDTQYF.

This clonotype is labeled as medium-sized. The V gene is TRBV5-1, the J gene TRBJ2-3; D uncertain. V was cut by 0 bases and J by 2 bases, with 7 bases left in between. There are 14 residues in the CDR3. Looked up from germline, CDR1 is SGHRS and CDR2 is YFSETQ. CDR3 DNA: TGCGCCAGCAGCTTGGGGGCGCTCACAGATACGCAGTATTTT. Translation gives CASSLGALTDTQYF.

This clonotype was found a few times. The rearrangement links TRBV5-1 to TRBJ2-5, with TRBD2 identical over 8 bases. With V trimmed by 3 bases and J by 2 bases, 3 bases remained unmatched. Germline V gene sequence: CDR1 SGHRS, CDR2 YFSETQ. The CDR3 is 14 amino acids. CDR3 in amino acids: CASSSLAGQETQYF. CDR3 in DNA: TGCGCCAGCAGCTCTTTAGCGGGGCAAGAGACCCAGTACTTC.

The chain couples TRBV2 to TRBJ2-2, with D possibly TRBD1 on 6 matching bases. The V gene lost 0 bases and the J gene lost 7 bases, with 15 bases spanning the gap. The CDR3 runs to 16 residues. CDR1 is SNHLY, CDR2 FYNNEI, per germline. As DNA, the CDR3 is TGTGCCAGCAGTGAAGCGCGCAGGGGCTTAGGCGGGGAGCTGTTTTTT. Its protein is CASSEARRGLGGELFF.

This clonotype was counted a few times. The CDR3 nucleotides read TGCGCCAGCAGCTCGACAGGGGTCTACGAGCAGTACTTC. Residues: CASSSTGVYEQYF. The chain carries TRBV5-1 and TRBJ2-7, with 8 positions matching TRBD1. The CDR3 loop spans 13 amino acids. The V segment lost 3 bases and the J segment 3 bases; nucleotides outside the gene matches: 2. Germline CDR1 reads SGHRS; CDR2 reads YFSETQ.

This clonotype was seen at least ten times. This chain joins TRBV19 and TRBJ1-5; D may be TRBD1 (5 bases). Trimming removed 7 bases at V and 1 base at J, with 5 bases between. The CDR3 extends over 12 amino acids. Germline V lookup: CDR1 LNHDA, CDR2 SQIVND (reference sequence). CDR3 in amino acids: CASTGSNQPQHF. CDR3 nucleotide sequence: TGTGCCAGTACAGGGAGCAATCAGCCCCAGCATTTT.

The chain couples TRBV5-6 to TRBJ2-1; D gene uncertain. The CDR3 runs to 13 residues. Germline V CDR1 and CDR2: SGHDT, YYEEEE. Trimming took off 4 bases at V and 8 bases at J, with 13 bases between the two ends. The CDR3 region is CASSLGVSDEQFF. CDR3 nucleotide sequence: TGTGCCAGCAGCCTCGGAGTGAGTGATGAGCAGTTCTTC. The variable domain in full, with the rest retrieved from reference TRBV5-6 and TRBJ2-1, is DAGVTQSPTHLIKTRGQQVTLRCSPKSGHDTVSWYQQALGQGPQFIFQYYEEEERQRGNFPDRFSGHQFPNYSSELNVNALLLGDSALYLCASSLGVSDEQFFGPGTRLTVL.

This clonotype was observed a handful of times. The chain couples TRBV7-2 to TRBJ2-2; maybe TRBD2 (6 bases). With 5 bases removed from V and 5 bases from J, the gap between germline ends came to 18 bases. Germline values: CDR1 SGHTA, CDR2 FQGNSA. This CDR3 is built from 16 residues. The CDR3 is CASSDRDWGRTGELFF. The CDR3 nucleotides read TGTGCCAGCAGCGACCGGGACTGGGGGAGAACCGGGGAGCTGTTTTTT.

This clonotype was recorded a few times. V is TRBV19 and J is TRBJ1-1; D ambiguous. The germline V and J ends were trimmed by 2 bases and 0 bases, with 4 bases remaining between them. The germline V gene has CDR1 LNHDA and CDR2 SQIVND (reference sequence). CDR3 length equals 13 residues. CDR3 nucleotide sequence: TGTGCCAGTAGTATACAGATGAACACTGAAGCTTTCTTT. Its protein is CASSIQMNTEAFF. Full variable domain (remainder filled in from reference TRBV19 and TRBJ1-1): DGGITQSPKYLFRKEGQNVTLSCEQNLNHDAMYWYRQDPGQGLRLIYYSQIVNDFQKGDIAEGYSVSREKKESFPLTVTSAQKNPTAFYLCASSIQMNTEAFFGQGTRLTVV.